The 18 T cell receptor beta chains given below trace back to one sample, sequenced in a study of metastatic and nonmetastatic thyroid tumors. No patient received treatment before thyroid surgery. TCRdb reanalyzed the PCR reads via MiXCR. The sample lists some 40,000 clones, roughly 13% occurring once. Sequenced input: blood. These receptors all stem from a female donor with papillary thyroid cancer or a benign thyroid nodule (not recorded which). Some clones in this sample may be carry-over from other donors' samples.

This clone qualifies as medium-sized. The germline gene is not matched at one end of the junction; a read error may be the cause. The chain links TRBV6-1 to TRBJ1-2; 8 nucleotides match TRBD1. Germline CDR1 reads MNHNS; CDR2 reads SASEGT. The CDR3 has 13 amino acids. CDR3 sequence (DNA): TGTGCCAGCAGGGAAGGACAGGGCGATGGCTACACCTTC. Translated: CASREGQGDGYTF.

In this sample, this clone turned up many times. The rearrangement uses TRBV3-1 and TRBJ2-1; 8 bases line up with TRBD2. V shed 3 bases and J 7 bases; nucleotides not matched to a gene: 11. Germline assignment: CDR1 LGHDT and CDR2 YNNKEL (reference sequence). The CDR3 covers 16 residues. The CDR3 nucleotides read TGTGCCAGCAGCCACACCTCGCGGGGACTAGTAAATGAGCAGTTCTTC. Its translation: CASSHTSRGLVNEQFF.

This clone has at least ten counts. The V and J genes are TRBV19 and TRBJ2-1; 7 bases are shared with TRBD1. V trimming: 3 bases; J trimming: 2 bases; junction bases outside the gene matches: 4. Looked up from germline, CDR1 is LNHDA and CDR2 is SQIVND (reference sequence). This CDR3 is 15 amino acids long. Written as DNA, the CDR3 is TGTGCCAGTAGTATTGGACAGGACCCCTACAATGAGCAGTTCTTC. Translation: CASSIGQDPYNEQFF.

To note about this clone: Mismatch with germline at one junction end may stem from a read error. V is TRBV2 and J is TRBJ1-2; perhaps TRBD1 as D (6 bases). CDR1 and CDR2 from the germline V gene are SNHLY and FYNNEI. This CDR3 has 15 amino acids. CDR3 DNA sequence: TGTGTCGCAAGGGTCCGGGGGCTACCCAACTATTGCTACACCTTC. The encoded protein is CVARVRGLPNYCYTF. Combining the CDR3 with reference TRBV2 and TRBJ1-2 gives the whole variable domain EPEVTQTPSHQVTQMGQEVILRCVPISNHLYFYWYRQILGQKVEFLVSFYNNEISEKSEIFDDQFSVERPDGSNFTLKIRSTKLEDSAMYFCVARVRGLPNYCYTFGSGTRLTVV.

This sequence joins TRBV27 and TRBJ1-6; D perhaps matches TRBD1 (5 bases). The CDR3 runs to 13 residues. Germline CDR1 and CDR2: MNHEY and SMNVEV (reference sequence). V gave up 3 bases and J gave up 6 bases, with 6 bases separating them. In nucleotides, the CDR3 is TGTGCCAGCAGTTTGGGGGTTAATTCACCCCTCCACTTT. As protein: CASSLGVNSPLHF.

This clone was recorded many times. The V gene is TRBV12-3 or TRBV12-4, the J gene TRBJ2-7; the D is unclear. CDR3 length: 13 residues. Trimming took off 6 bases at V and 3 bases at J, with 12 bases between the two ends. The DNA for the CDR3 is TGTGCCAGCAGCCACCCAGACTTCTACGAGCAGTACTTC. Protein sequence: CASSHPDFYEQYF.

This clone was seen at least ten times. This chain connects TRBV7-9 to TRBJ2-5; no clear D gene. Germline V gives CDR1 SEHNR, CDR2 FQNEAQ (reference sequence). This CDR3 has 16 amino acids. Trimming pared 2 bases from V and 7 bases from J, leaving 20 bases between. The CDR3 spells CASSLMVGNVLGTQYF. The CDR3 bases are TGTGCCAGCAGCTTAATGGTGGGAAACGTACTCGGGACCCAGTACTTC. The whole variable domain, remainder taken from reference TRBV7-9 and TRBJ2-5, is DTGVSQNPRHKITKRGQNVTFRCDPISEHNRLYWYRQTLGQGPEFLTYFQNEAQLEKSRLLSDRFSAERPKGSFSTLEIQRTEQGDSAMYLCASSLMVGNVLGTQYFGPGTRLLVL.

In this sample, this clone turned up many times. The J gene is TRBJ1-2, the V gene TRBV6-6, with D possibly TRBD1 on 5 matching bases. CDR1 MNHNY and CDR2 SVGAGI come from the germline V gene (reference sequence). The ends were cut back, 3 bases at V and 3 bases at J, with 29 bases in the middle. The CDR3 is 20 amino acids. CDR3 DNA sequence: TGTGCCAGCAGTTATACTCAAAACCGGGACCCAGGGAGGAACTACTATGGCTACACCTTC. Protein sequence: CASSYTQNRDPGRNYYGYTF.

The table lists this clone with a few counts. The chain links TRBV5-1 to TRBJ2-2, with 8 bases matching TRBD1. The CDR3 sequence is 14 residues long. Trimming took 4 bases from V and 5 from J; bases not matched to a gene: 4. Per germline, CDR1 SGHRS and CDR2 YFSETQ. The CDR3 sequence: CASSQTGETGELFF. CDR3 DNA sequence: TGCGCCAGCAGCCAGACAGGGGAGACCGGGGAGCTGTTTTTT. The variable domain in full, with the rest retrieved from reference TRBV5-1 and TRBJ2-2, is KAGVTQTPRYLIKTRGQQVTLSCSPISGHRSVSWYQQTPGQGLQFLFEYFSETQRNKGNFPGRFSGRQFSNSRSEMNVSTLELGDSALYLCASSQTGETGELFFGEGSRLTVL.

A few counts support this clone. Other DNA sequences in this sample translate to the same CDR3. This chain joins TRBV2 and TRBJ1-6, with D hard to call. V was cut by 6 bases and J by 14 bases, with 14 bases left in between. The CDR3 is made up of 12 amino acids. Germline V lookup: CDR1 SNHLY, CDR2 FYNNEI. The DNA for the CDR3 is TGTGCCAGCAGGTCTTGGGGTGAGGCCCTCCACTTT. It translates to CASRSWGEALHF. The whole variable domain, filled in from reference TRBV2 and TRBJ1-6, reads EPEVTQTPSHQVTQMGQEVILRCVPISNHLYFYWYRQILGQKVEFLVSFYNNEISEKSEIFDDQFSVERPDGSNFTLKIRSTKLEDSAMYFCASRSWGEALHFGNGTRLTVT.

This clone has ten or more counts. The identical CDR3 is also encoded by other nucleotide sequences in the sample. The chain carries TRBV6-1 and TRBJ1-1; D unclear. Trimming pared 7 bases from V and 3 bases from J, leaving 12 bases between. Germline V gives CDR1 MNHNS, CDR2 SASEGT. The CDR3 is 13 amino acids. The CDR3 nucleotides are TGTGCCAGCATGTCGGGCGGCGACACTGAAGCTTTCTTT. It yields the protein CASMSGGDTEAFF.

This clone was detected ten times or more. V gene TRBV2 combines with J gene TRBJ1-6; 9 bases are a match to TRBD1. The junction had 7 bases not matched to a gene; V was cut back by 8 bases and J by 2 bases. Germline CDR1 reads SNHLY; CDR2 reads FYNNEI. The CDR3 totals 16 residues. DNA of the CDR3: TGTGCCAGCCGTTCGGGACAGGGCACCTATAATTCACCCCTCCACTTT. This translates into CASRSGQGTYNSPLHF.

The sample holds many counts of this clone. This chain uses TRBV15 with TRBJ1-4; D remains ambiguous. V was clipped by 5 bases and J by 6 bases, with 22 bases between them. Germline values: CDR1 LNHNV, CDR2 YYDKDF (reference sequence). This CDR3 region has 17 residues. CDR3 DNA: TGTGCCACCAGCTACTCCTTGGGGTTGGGTGCGGATGAAAAACTGTTTTTT. Its protein product is CATSYSLGLGADEKLFF.

At least ten counts were recorded for this clone. The V gene is TRBV30, the J gene TRBJ1-3; perhaps TRBD1 as D (5 bases). Trimming pared 7 bases from V and 0 bases from J, leaving 19 bases between. The CDR3 spans 16 residues. Looked up from germline, CDR1 is GTSNPN and CDR2 is SVGIG (reference sequence). The CDR3 sequence: CAYSGAAGHSGNTIYF. The CDR3 nucleotides read TGTGCCTACTCCGGGGCAGCTGGGCACTCTGGAAACACCATATATTTT.

The V call is TRBV20-1, the J call TRBJ2-7; 8 bases match TRBD1. V was pared by 4 bases and J by 1 base, with 12 bases of the junction left unmatched. CDR3 length: 16 amino acids. Germline V gives CDR1 DFQATT, CDR2 SNEGSKA (reference sequence). DNA for the CDR3: TGCAGTGCTACCGGGCGATTCGGGACAGGTTCCTACGAGCAGTACTTC. Residues: CSATGRFGTGSYEQYF.

This clone was observed many times. The chain combines TRBV5-4 with TRBJ1-2; a weak D match, TRBD1 (6 bases). Germline V gene data show CDR1 as SGHNT and CDR2 as YYREEE (reference sequence). The length of the CDR3 is 13 residues. V lost 4 bases, J lost 9 bases, and 16 bases lay in between. Here the CDR3 reads CASSPSGTSSYTF. The CDR3 region has the DNA TGTGCCAGCAGCCCGTCCGGGACAAGTAGCTACACCTTC.

The chain has TRBV5-1 and TRBJ2-1, with TRBD2 matching over 10 bases. J gave up 7 bases and V 4 bases, and 14 bases lay outside the gene matches. The V gene's germline CDR1 is SGHRS and CDR2 YFSETQ. CDR3 size: 17 residues. The CDR3 DNA sequence: TGCGCCAGCAGCATCTCGACTAGCGGGTTCCCTTTTAATGAGCAGTTCTTC. Encoded protein: CASSISTSGFPFNEQFF.

The V and J genes are TRBV30 and TRBJ2-1; D is ambiguous. Trimming shortened V by 5 bases and J by 7 bases, and 15 bases separated the two germline ends. Germline V gene lookup returns CDR1 GTSNPN and CDR2 SVGIG (reference sequence). The CDR3 is 13 amino acids. The CDR3 loop reads CAWGFWAENEQFF. The CDR3 coding sequence is TGTGCCTGGGGCTTCTGGGCCGAAAATGAGCAGTTCTTC.